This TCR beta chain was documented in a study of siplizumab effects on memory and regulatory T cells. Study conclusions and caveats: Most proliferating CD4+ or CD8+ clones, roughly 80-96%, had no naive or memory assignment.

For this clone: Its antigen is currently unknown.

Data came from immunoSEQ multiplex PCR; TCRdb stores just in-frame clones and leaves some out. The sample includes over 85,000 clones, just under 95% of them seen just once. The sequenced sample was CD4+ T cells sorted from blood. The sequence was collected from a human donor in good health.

The CDR3 is CASSFRLAGVFYEQYF. The CDR3 DNA sequence: TGTGCCAGCTCATTCCGACTAGCGGGAGTATTCTACGAGCAGTACTTC. The rearrangement joins TRBV18 to TRBJ2-7; 12 bases are shared with TRBD2. Germline CDR1 is KGHSH and CDR2 is LQKENI. Trimming at V came to 5 bases and at J to 3 bases, leaving 8 bases not matched to a gene. The CDR3 runs 16 residues.